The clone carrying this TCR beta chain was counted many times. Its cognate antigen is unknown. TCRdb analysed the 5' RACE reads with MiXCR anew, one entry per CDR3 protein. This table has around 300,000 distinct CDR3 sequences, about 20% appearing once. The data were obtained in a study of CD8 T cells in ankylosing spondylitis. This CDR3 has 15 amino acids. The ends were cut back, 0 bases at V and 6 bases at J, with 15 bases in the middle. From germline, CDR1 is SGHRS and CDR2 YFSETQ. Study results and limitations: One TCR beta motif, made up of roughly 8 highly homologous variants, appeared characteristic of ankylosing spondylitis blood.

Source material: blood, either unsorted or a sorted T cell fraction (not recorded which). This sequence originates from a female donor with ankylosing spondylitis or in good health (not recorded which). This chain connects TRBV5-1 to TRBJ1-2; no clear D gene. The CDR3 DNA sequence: TGCGCCAGCAGCTTGGTATGGGGATCGCCCGATGGCTACACCTTC. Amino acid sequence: CASSLVWGSPDGYTF.